This T cell receptor beta chain was recovered during a study of identical twins. As to this clonotype: Its antigen is unidentified.

Unique molecular identifiers were present on the cDNA, and a universal primer site came from template switching. From the 5' RACE reads, TCRdb called clonotypes with MiXCR, one entry per CDR3 protein. Among 1,800,000 or so distinct CDR3 sequences listed, roughly 35% were seen once. Germline lookup yields CDR1 SGHDN and CDR2 FVKESK. The trim removed 7 bases at V and 4 bases at J, leaving 9 bases unmatched. The CDR3 has 14 residues. Study-wide results and caveats: Modeled out-of-frame TCR alpha sharing in monozygotic twins fell below observed levels. Beta out-of-frame sequences showed weaker excess sharing between twins.

Sequenced: cord blood. V usage is TRBV14 and J usage is TRBJ2-7; 8 nucleotides line up with TRBD2. This sequence originates from a newborn girl in good health. CDR3 loop: CASNIAGPDYEQYF. Here the CDR3 DNA reads TGTGCCAGCAACATAGCGGGACCTGATTACGAGCAGTACTTC.